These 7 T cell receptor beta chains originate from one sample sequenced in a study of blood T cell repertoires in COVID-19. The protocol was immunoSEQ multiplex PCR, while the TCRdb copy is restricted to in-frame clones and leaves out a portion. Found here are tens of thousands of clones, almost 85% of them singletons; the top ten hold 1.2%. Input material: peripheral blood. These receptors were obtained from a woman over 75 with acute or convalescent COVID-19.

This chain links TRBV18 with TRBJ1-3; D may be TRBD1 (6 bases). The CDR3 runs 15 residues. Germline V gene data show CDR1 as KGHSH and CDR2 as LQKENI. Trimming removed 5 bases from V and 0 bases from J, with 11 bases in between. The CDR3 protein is CASSADSNSGNTIYF. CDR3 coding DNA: TGTGCCAGCTCAGCGGACAGTAACTCTGGAAACACCATATATTTT.

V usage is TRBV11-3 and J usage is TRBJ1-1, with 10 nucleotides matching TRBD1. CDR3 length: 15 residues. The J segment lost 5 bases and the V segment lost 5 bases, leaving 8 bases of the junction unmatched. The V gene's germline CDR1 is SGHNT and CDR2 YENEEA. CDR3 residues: CASSETGGTRTEAFF. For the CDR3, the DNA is TGTGCCAGCAGCGAGACAGGGGGCACGAGGACTGAAGCTTTCTTT.

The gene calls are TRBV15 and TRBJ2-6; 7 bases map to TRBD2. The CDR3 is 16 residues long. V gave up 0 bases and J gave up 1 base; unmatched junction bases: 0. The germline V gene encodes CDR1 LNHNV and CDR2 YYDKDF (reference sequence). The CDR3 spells CATSREGGSGANVLTF. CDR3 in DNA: TGTGCCACCAGCAGAGAGGGAGGGTCTGGGGCCAACGTCCTGACTTTC.

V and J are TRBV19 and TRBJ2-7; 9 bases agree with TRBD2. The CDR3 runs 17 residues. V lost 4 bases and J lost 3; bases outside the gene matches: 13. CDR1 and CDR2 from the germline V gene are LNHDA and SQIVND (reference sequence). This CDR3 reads CASSSNGRLSGSYEQYF. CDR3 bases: TGTGCCAGTAGTAGCAACGGACGGCTTAGCGGGAGCTACGAGCAGTACTTC.

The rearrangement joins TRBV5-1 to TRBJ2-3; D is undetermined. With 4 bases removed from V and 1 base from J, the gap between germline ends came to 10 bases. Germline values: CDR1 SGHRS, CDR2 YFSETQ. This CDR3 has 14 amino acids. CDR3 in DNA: TGCGCCAGCAGCACATTAAGCGGCACAGATACGCAGTATTTT. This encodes CASSTLSGTDTQYF.

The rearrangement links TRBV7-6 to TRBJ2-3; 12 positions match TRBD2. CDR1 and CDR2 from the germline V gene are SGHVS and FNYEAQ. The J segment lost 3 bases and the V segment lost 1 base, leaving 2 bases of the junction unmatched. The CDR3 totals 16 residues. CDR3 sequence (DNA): TGTGCCAGCAGCTTAGGACTAGCGGGAGTTACAGATACGCAGTATTTT. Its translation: CASSLGLAGVTDTQYF.

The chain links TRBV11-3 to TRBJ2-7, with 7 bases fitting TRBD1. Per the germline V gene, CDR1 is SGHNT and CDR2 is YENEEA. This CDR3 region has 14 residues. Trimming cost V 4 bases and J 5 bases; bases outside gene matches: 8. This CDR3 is CASSSLNRGHEQYF. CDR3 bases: TGTGCCAGCAGCTCCCTAAACAGGGGCCACGAGCAGTACTTC. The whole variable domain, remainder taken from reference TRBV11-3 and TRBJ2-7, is EAGVVQSPRYKIIEKKQPVAFWCNPISGHNTLYWYLQNLGQGPELLIRYENEEAVDDSQLPKDRFSAERLKGVDSTLKIQPAELGDSAVYLCASSSLNRGHEQYFGPGTRLTVT.